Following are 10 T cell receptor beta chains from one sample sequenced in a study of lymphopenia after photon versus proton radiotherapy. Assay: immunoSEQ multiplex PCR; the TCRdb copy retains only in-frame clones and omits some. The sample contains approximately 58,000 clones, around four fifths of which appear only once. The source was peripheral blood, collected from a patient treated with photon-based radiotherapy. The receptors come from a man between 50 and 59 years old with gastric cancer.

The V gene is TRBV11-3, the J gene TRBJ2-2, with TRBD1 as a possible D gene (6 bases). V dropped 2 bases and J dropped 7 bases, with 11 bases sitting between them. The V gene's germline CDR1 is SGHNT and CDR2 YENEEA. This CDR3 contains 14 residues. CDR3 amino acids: CASSLQGQSGELFF. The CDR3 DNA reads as TGTGCCAGCAGCTTACAGGGGCAGAGCGGGGAGCTGTTTTTT. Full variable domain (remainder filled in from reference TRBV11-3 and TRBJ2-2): EAGVVQSPRYKIIEKKQPVAFWCNPISGHNTLYWYLQNLGQGPELLIRYENEEAVDDSQLPKDRFSAERLKGVDSTLKIQPAELGDSAVYLCASSLQGQSGELFFGEGSRLTVL.

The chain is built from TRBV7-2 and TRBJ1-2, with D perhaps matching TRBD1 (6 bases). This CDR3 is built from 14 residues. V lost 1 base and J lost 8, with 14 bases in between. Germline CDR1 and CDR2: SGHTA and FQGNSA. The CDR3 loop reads CASSLDIQGQGYTF. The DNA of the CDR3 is TGTGCCAGCAGCTTAGATATCCAGGGGCAAGGCTACACCTTC.

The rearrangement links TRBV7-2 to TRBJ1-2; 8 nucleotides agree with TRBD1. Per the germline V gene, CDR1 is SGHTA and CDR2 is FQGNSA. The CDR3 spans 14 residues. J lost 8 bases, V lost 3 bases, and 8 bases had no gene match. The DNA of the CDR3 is TGTGCCAGCAGCTTCCAGGGGGCTCTCGGGGGCTACACCTTC. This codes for CASSFQGALGGYTF.

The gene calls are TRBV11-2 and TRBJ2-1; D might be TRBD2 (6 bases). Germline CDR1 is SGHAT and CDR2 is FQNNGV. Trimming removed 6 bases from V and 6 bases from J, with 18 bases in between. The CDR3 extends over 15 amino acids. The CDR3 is CASRPLTGDGNEQFF. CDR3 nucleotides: TGTGCCAGCAGACCCCTAACGGGAGATGGCAATGAGCAGTTCTTC.

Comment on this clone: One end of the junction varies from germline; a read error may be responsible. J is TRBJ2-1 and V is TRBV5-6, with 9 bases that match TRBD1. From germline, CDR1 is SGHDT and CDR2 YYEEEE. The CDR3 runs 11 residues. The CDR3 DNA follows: TGTGCCAGCGGCTGGGGGGACAGGGTACTCTTC. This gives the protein CASGWGDRVLF.

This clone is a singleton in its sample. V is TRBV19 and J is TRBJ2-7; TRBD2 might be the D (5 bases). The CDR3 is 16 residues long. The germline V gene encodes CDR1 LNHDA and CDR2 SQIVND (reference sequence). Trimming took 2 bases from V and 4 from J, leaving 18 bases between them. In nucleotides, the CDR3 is TGTGCCAGTAGTATAAAACCCGACTTAAGACTATACGAGCAGTACTTC. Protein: CASSIKPDLRLYEQYF.

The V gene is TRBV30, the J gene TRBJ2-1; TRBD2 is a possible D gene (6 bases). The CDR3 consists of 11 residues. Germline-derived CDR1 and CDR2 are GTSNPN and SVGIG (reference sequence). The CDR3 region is CASGAYNEQFF. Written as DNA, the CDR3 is TGTGCTAGCGGAGCCTACAATGAGCAGTTCTTC.

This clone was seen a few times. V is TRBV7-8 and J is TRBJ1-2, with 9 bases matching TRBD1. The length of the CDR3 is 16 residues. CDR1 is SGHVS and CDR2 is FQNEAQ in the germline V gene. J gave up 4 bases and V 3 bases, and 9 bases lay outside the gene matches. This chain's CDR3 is CASSFRTGGALYGYTF. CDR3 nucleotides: TGTGCCAGCAGCTTTCGAACAGGGGGCGCACTCTATGGCTACACCTTC.

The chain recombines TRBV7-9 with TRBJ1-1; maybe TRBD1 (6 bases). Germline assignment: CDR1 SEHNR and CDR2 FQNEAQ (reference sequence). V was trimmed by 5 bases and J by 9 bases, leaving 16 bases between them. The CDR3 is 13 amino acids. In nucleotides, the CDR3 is TGTGCCAGCAGCCCTGCCCCGGGGGCTCAAGCTTTCTTT. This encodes CASSPAPGAQAFF. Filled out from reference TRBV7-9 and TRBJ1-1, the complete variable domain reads DTGVSQNPRHKITKRGQNVTFRCDPISEHNRLYWYRQTLGQGPEFLTYFQNEAQLEKSRLLSDRFSAERPKGSFSTLEIQRTEQGDSAMYLCASSPAPGAQAFFGQGTRLTVV.

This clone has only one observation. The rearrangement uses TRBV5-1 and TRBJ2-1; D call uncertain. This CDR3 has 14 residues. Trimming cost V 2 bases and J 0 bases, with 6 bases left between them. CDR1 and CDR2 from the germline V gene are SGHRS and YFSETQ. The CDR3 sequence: CASSFGGSYNEQFF. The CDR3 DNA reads TGCGCCAGCAGCTTTGGCGGCTCCTACAATGAGCAGTTCTTC.